Sequencing of this TCR beta chain was carried out in a study of read filtering for tumor transcriptome and immune sequencing. A remark on this clonotype: Its specificity is not known.

Molecular barcoded adaptors covering alpha/delta and beta/gamma chains were used on approximately 400 ng RNA. From the reads, TCRdb called clonotypes with MiXCR, one entry per CDR3 protein. The sample records tens of thousands of distinct CDR3 sequences, 20% to 25% being singletons. Regarding the study as a whole: Dropping single-read clonotypes raised IR-seq and RNA-seq shared-clonotype correlation.

Germline trimming cut 8 bases from V and 0 bases from J; bases unmatched to any gene: 7. Germline CDR1 SQVTM, CDR2 ANQGSEA. The CDR3 is made up of 14 amino acids. Material for sequencing was a population of CD138-negative cells sorted from bone marrow. The chain employs TRBV29-1 and TRBJ2-3, with 8 bases that match TRBD2. The TCR sequence derives from a donor aged 40 or older with multiple myeloma. The CDR3 here is CSISGVDSTDTQYF. In DNA, the CDR3 is TGCAGCATTAGCGGGGTAGATAGCACAGATACGCAGTATTTT.